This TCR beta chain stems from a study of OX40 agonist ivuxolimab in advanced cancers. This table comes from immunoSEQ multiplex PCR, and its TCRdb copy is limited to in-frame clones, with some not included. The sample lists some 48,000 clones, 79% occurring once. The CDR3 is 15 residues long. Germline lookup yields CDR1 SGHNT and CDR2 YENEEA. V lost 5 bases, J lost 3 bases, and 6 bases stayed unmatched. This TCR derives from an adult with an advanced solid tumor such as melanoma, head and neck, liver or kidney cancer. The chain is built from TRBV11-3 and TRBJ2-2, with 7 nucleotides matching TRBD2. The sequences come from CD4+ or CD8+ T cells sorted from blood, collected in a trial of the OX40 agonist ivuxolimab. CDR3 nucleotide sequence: TGTGCCAGCAGCCCTGGGACTACACACACCGGGGAGCTGTTTTTT. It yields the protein CASSPGTTHTGELFF.